This is a list of T cell receptor beta chains from one sample in a study of blood T cell repertoires in COVID-19. Sequencing was performed with immunoSEQ multiplex PCR; in TCRdb, only in-frame clones are kept and a portion is missing. The table lists approximately 300,000 clones, around 90% of them singletons. Material: PBMCs or T cells enriched from blood (not recorded which). These receptor sequences come from a woman younger than 35 with acute COVID-19. Each CDR3 is given with its conserved first and last residue. D genes are given only for firm matches. Clone size, where shown, is once, few, many, or a class for clones that have expanded.

j_call clone_size d_call v_call cdr3_aa cdr3_nt
TRBJ1-5 NA NA TRBV5-1 CASSLAPLGATDSNQPQHF TGCGCCAGCAGCTTGGCCCCGTTAGGGGCCACAGATAGCAATCAGCCCCAGCATTTT
TRBJ2-6 NA NA TRBV5-1 CASSPGLLNSGANVLTF TGCGCCAGCAGCCCGGGACTTTTAAACTCTGGGGCCAACGTCCTGACTTTC
TRBJ2-1 NA TRBD2 TRBV11-2 CASSPPGLANYNEQFF TGTGCCAGCAGCCCGCCGGGACTAGCGAACTACAATGAGCAGTTCTTC
TRBJ2-1 NA TRBD2 TRBV11-2 CASSPLAGDGISYNEQFF TGTGCCAGCAGCCCACTAGCGGGGGACGGTATCTCCTACAATGAGCAGTTCTTC
TRBJ1-4 NA NA TRBV27 CASSLWTAQELFF TGTGCCAGCAGTCTTTGGACAGCCCAGGAACTGTTTTTT
TRBJ1-1 NA NA TRBV24-1 CATSADINTEAFF TGTGCCACCAGTGCCGACATCAACACTGAAGCTTTCTTT
TRBJ1-5 once NA TRBV2 CASSPTGGPQHF TGTGCCAGCAGTCCTACGGGGGGGCCCCAGCATTTT
TRBJ1-5 NA NA TRBV7-8 CASSLVPTPAGQPQHF TGTGCCAGCAGCTTAGTCCCGACTCCGGCGGGTCAGCCCCAGCATTTT
TRBJ2-7 NA TRBD1 TRBV6-5 CASSTTGVLSYEQYF TGTGCCAGCAGCACCACAGGGGTCCTCTCCTACGAGCAGTACTTC
TRBJ1-1 NA NA TRBV5-4 CASSLATANTEAFF TGTGCCAGCAGCTTGGCCACAGCGAACACTGAAGCTTTCTTT
TRBJ2-7 NA TRBD1 TRBV19 CASSMYRGDEQYF TGTGCCAGTAGTATGTACAGGGGGGACGAGCAGTACTTC
TRBJ2-1 NA TRBD2 TRBV7-9 CASSFPSGSNEQFF TGTGCCAGCAGCTTTCCTAGCGGGAGCAATGAGCAGTTCTTC
TRBJ2-7 NA NA TRBV6-5 CASSSDPVSSYEQYF TGTGCCAGCAGTTCCGATCCGGTTAGCTCCTACGAGCAGTACTTC
TRBJ1-2 NA NA TRBV13 CASSLQDYGYTF TGTGCCAGCAGCCTTCAGGACTATGGCTACACCTTC
TRBJ1-2 NA NA TRBV5-6 CASSLKGDNYGYTF TGTGCCAGCAGCTTGAAGGGGGACAACTATGGCTACACCTTC
TRBJ1-4 NA NA TRBV7-7 CASSSGGLNEKLFF TGTGCTAGCAGCTCCGGGGGATTGAATGAAAAACTGTTTTTT
TRBJ2-5 NA NA TRBV11-2 CASSLDGGVWTQYF TGTGCCAGCAGCTTGGATGGAGGGGTATGGACCCAGTACTTC
TRBJ1-2 NA NA TRBV29-1 CSVEDRSGFDGYTF TGCAGCGTTGAAGATCGGTCGGGGTTTGATGGCTACACCTTC
TRBJ2-5 NA TRBD2 TRBV9 CASSTSGYQETQYF TGTGCCAGCAGCACTAGCGGTTACCAAGAGACCCAGTACTTC
TRBJ2-7 NA NA TRBV14 CASSQSERREQYF TGTGCCAGCAGCCAGTCCGAGCGGAGAGAGCAGTACTTC
TRBJ1-2 few NA TRBV7-2 CASSLDRTNYGYTF TGTGCCAGCAGCTTAGACAGAACTAACTATGGCTACACCTTC
TRBJ1-4 NA TRBD1 TRBV6-5 CASSYSGQGDEKLFF TGTGCCAGCAGTTACTCGGGACAGGGGGATGAAAAACTGTTTTTT
TRBJ2-7 once NA TRBV11-3 CASSLATMREQYF TGTGCCAGCAGCTTAGCGACTATGAGGGAGCAGTACTTC
TRBJ1-2 NA NA TRBV12-3/TRBV12-4 CASSLPRFYGYTF TGTGCCAGCAGTTTACCCAGGTTCTATGGCTACACCTTC
TRBJ1-6 NA TRBD1 TRBV6-1 CASSEDRALHF TGTGCCAGCAGTGAGGACAGGGCCCTCCACTTT
TRBJ2-1 NA NA TRBV5-1 CASSLLEVNEQFF TGCGCCAGCAGCTTACTAGAGGTCAATGAGCAGTTCTTC
TRBJ1-2 NA TRBD1 TRBV9 CASSTRDSDYGYTF TGTGCCAGCAGCACCCGGGACAGTGATTATGGCTACACCTTC
TRBJ2-3 NA TRBD2 TRBV10-3 CAISGEAGPTDTQYF TGTGCCATCAGTGGTGAAGCGGGGCCCACAGATACGCAGTATTTT
TRBJ2-5 NA NA TRBV9 CASSVGPGETQYF TGTGCCAGCAGCGTAGGTCCGGGAGAGACCCAGTACTTC
TRBJ1-2 NA NA TRBV28 CASRPTTGLPTF TGTGCCAGCAGACCTACCACAGGGCTCCCCACCTTC
TRBJ1-2 NA NA TRBV19 CASSIGGAGNYGYTF TGTGCCAGTAGTATCGGGGGGGCTGGAAACTATGGCTACACCTTC
TRBJ2-3 NA TRBD2 TRBV4-1 CASSQDGTSGTRTDTQYF TGCGCCAGCAGCCAAGACGGGACTAGCGGGACACGCACAGATACGCAGTATTTT
TRBJ1-2 NA TRBD1 TRBV3-1/TRBV3-2 CASSPDRVNGYTF TGTGCCAGCAGCCCCGACAGGGTCAATGGCTACACCTTC
TRBJ2-7 NA TRBD2 TRBV3-1/TRBV3-2 CASSQDGLAGVYEQYF TGTGCCAGCAGCCAAGATGGGCTAGCGGGAGTTTACGAGCAGTACTTC
TRBJ1-4 NA NA TRBV5-1 CASGAGTTNEKLFF TGCGCCAGCGGAGCCGGGACAACTAATGAAAAACTGTTTTTT
TRBJ2-1 NA TRBD1 TRBV5-1 CASSPGDRGAYNEQFF TGCGCCAGCAGCCCCGGGGACAGGGGAGCCTACAATGAGCAGTTCTTC
TRBJ1-5 NA TRBD1 TRBV28 CASSLGDRGREPQHF TGTGCCAGCAGTTTGGGGGACAGGGGGCGTGAGCCCCAGCATTTT
TRBJ1-1 NA NA TRBV28 CASSFTGAMNTEAFF TGTGCCAGCAGTTTCACCGGTGCAATGAACACTGAAGCTTTCTTT
TRBJ2-3 few TRBD2 TRBV4-2 CASSRGSPMDYTQYF TGTGCCAGCAGCCGCGGGAGTCCGATGGATTATACGCAGTATTTT
TRBJ2-3 NA NA TRBV19 CASSISVSTDTQYF TGTGCCAGTAGTATTTCAGTTAGCACAGATACGCAGTATTTT
TRBJ1-4 NA TRBD1 TRBV7-9 CASSPDRAATNEKLFF TGTGCCAGCAGCCCGGACAGGGCGGCAACTAATGAAAAACTGTTTTTT
TRBJ1-5 NA NA TRBV21-1 CASSQMTGEGSNQPQHF TGTGCCAGCAGCCAGATGACAGGGGAGGGGAGCAATCAGCCCCAGCATTTT
TRBJ2-7 NA TRBD2 TRBV28 CASIPRDGGYEQYF TGTGCCAGCATTCCCCGGGACGGGGGGTACGAGCAGTACTTC
TRBJ2-3 NA TRBD2 TRBV19 CASSLGTNTDTQYF TGTGCCAGTAGTCTTGGGACTAACACAGATACGCAGTATTTT
TRBJ2-7 NA TRBD2 TRBV2 CASKTSGYEQYF TGTGCCAGCAAGACTAGCGGCTACGAGCAGTACTTC
TRBJ1-4 NA NA TRBV27 CASSFKNRVNEKLFF TGTGCCAGCAGTTTCAAAAACCGCGTTAATGAAAAACTGTTTTTT
TRBJ1-5 NA TRBD1 TRBV28 CASSWTGSNQPQHF TGTGCCAGCAGCTGGACAGGTAGCAATCAGCCCCAGCATTTT
TRBJ1-1 once TRBD1 TRBV27 CASSLRPRQGATEAFF TGTGCCAGCAGCCTCCGCCCAAGACAGGGGGCGACTGAAGCTTTCTTT
TRBJ2-1 NA TRBD1 TRBV6-1 CASSGISGTGSFNEQFF TGTGCCAGCAGTGGGATTTCCGGGACAGGTTCGTTCAATGAGCAGTTCTTC
TRBJ1-4 NA TRBD1 TRBV5-1 CASSLGTGREKLFF TGCGCCAGCAGCTTAGGGACAGGGCGAGAAAAACTGTTTTTT
TRBJ2-7 NA TRBD2 TRBV7-8 CASSLAASGVYEQYF TGTGCCAGCAGCTTAGCGGCTAGCGGGGTATACGAGCAGTACTTC
TRBJ1-2 NA TRBD1 TRBV9 CASSAQGRFNYGYTF TGTGCCAGCAGCGCACAGGGGCGGTTTAACTATGGCTACACCTTC
TRBJ2-1 NA NA TRBV5-6 CASSWGPQGEQFF TGTGCCAGCAGCTGGGGGCCCCAGGGTGAGCAGTTCTTC
TRBJ1-2 NA NA TRBV3-1/TRBV3-2 CASSQDKSPEDGYTF TGTGCCAGCAGCCAAGATAAGAGCCCCGAGGATGGCTACACCTTC
TRBJ1-6 NA NA TRBV21-1 CASSKGGQGSPLHF TGTGCCAGCAGCAAAGGGGGACAGGGTTCACCCCTCCACTTT
TRBJ2-7 NA TRBD2 TRBV29-1 CSVERLAGNEQYF TGCAGCGTTGAACGGCTAGCGGGAAACGAGCAGTACTTC
TRBJ2-2 NA TRBD1 TRBV15 CATSRTGDELFF TGTGCCACCAGCAGGACAGGGGACGAGCTGTTTTTT